This T cell receptor (beta chain) was captured in a study of tumor-infiltrating lymphocytes in oesophageal squamous cell carcinoma. The CDR3 has 16 residues. Germline CDR1 reads SGHTA; CDR2 reads FQGNSA. TCRdb recomputed calls from the PCR reads with MiXCR, one row per CDR3 protein. The sample consists of about 19,000 distinct CDR3 sequences, 40% of them appearing once. The sample taken for sequencing was blood. V is TRBV7-2 and J is TRBJ2-1; the D gene is possibly TRBD2 (7 bases). The end of the DNA aligns better with TRBJ2-7, so the J call may be wrong. This TCR was recovered from a male donor with esophageal squamous cell carcinoma. CDR3 nucleotide sequence: TGTGCCAGCAGCTTACAGGGGAATGGGGGGGCCTACGAGCAGTACTTC. Its translation is CASSLQGNGGAYEQYF.